This T cell receptor beta chain was identified during a study of cytomegalovirus exposure and HLA in healthy donors (dated by TCRdb to between 2016 and 2019). Describing the broader study: In an earlier analysis of roughly 590 of the donors, 250 to 300 Gb of sequence data and 90 million to 120 million unique TCR beta sequences from approximately 180 million T cells were reported. An earlier analysis of 587 of the donors used high-throughput TCR beta sequencing to judge whether each TCR beta V gene segment behaved as functional or pseudogenic. To study patterns of TCR occurrence, a later analysis re-analyzed previously published TCR beta repertoires from around 700 donors and added high-resolution HLA genotyping. HLA typing included class I and class II loci at four-digit resolution. A later genetic analysis took genome-wide SNP genotypes for about 55% of the 666 donors and used that subset as a discovery cohort. Roughly five DR-DQ haplotypes were treated as single units for association and clustering because of strong linkage in the cohort. Rather than drawing on any new phenotypic data, the later analysis identified candidate immune exposures from TCR beta sequences and the way those sequences occurred across donors. The study was designed to test whether signatures of past pathogen exposure could be identified by cataloging public T cell receptors. Of the approximately 400 genotyped donors, roughly 80% fell in the genetic ancestry cluster associated with self-reported Caucasian donors. The number of typed donors differed by locus: roughly 629-640 for A, B, C, DRB1 and DQB1; some 540 for DQA1; around 580 for DPA1; and 450 to 480 for DPB1. Roughly 300 gigabases of sequencing data and around 85 million unique TCR sequences made up an early release that covered several hundred HLA-typed donors. Across under 500 genotyped donors of the cohort, an average of roughly 230,000 unique TCR beta nucleotide sequences per donor were sequenced, and around 19% of those sequences were non-productive. The T cell repertoires of under 750 subjects were profiled by immunosequencing and related to cytomegalovirus serostatus. To predict cytomegalovirus infection status, the study brought together high-throughput TCR immunosequencing, statistical association of individual TCRs with disease status, and machine learning. Besides the first cohort of roughly 640 subjects, a separate validation cohort made up of 95 to 150 different subjects was used. Donor age, sex, ethnicity and CMV serostatus were compiled together with the repertoire data. Every discovery cohort repertoire had been produced on one sequencing platform. Overall results and qualifications from the work: Specific HLA alleles were associated with roughly 17,000 TCR beta sequences at a false discovery rate of 0.05 in a later analysis. Across donors, most TCR sequences were observed very rarely, whereas some public TCRs were present in many individuals. Only TCR beta chains were sequenced in this cohort, and the absence of alpha or paired-chain data limited detectable features. Compared with equally common non-associated chains, HLA-associated TCR beta chains in a later analysis were more clonally expanded and had lower generation probabilities. Compared with the roughly 700-donor mean, donors in an Asian-associated ancestry cluster had fewer N-insertions in productive TCRs, according to a later genetic analysis. A cluster of highly shared sequence variants was judged likely to be a technical artifact of the sequencing pipeline. Broadly in line with IMGT annotations, most TCR beta V segments showed up in productive rearrangements about 87% or about 30% of the time in an earlier analysis of several hundred of the donors. A later analysis found that most CMV-associated TCR beta chains appeared HLA-restricted, with HLA associations seemingly driven largely by CMV exposure. V-gene and J-gene trimming of TCR beta chains was associated with a missense DCLRE1C variant in a later genetic analysis, and the association was replicated in an independent cohort. In a later analysis, several top co-occurrence clusters were reported to appear linked to parvovirus B19, influenza, CMV and Epstein-Barr virus. The earlier analysis of around 600 of the donors excluded about 16 rarely observed V segments, including chromosome 9 orphons, because counts were too low. For the cohort, immune exposure information was limited to CMV serostatus. The classifier was reported to diagnose cytomegalovirus status with high specificity and sensitivity in both the original cohort and the validation cohort. Correlated functional status among segregating V segments might be attributable to linkage disequilibrium, but an unknown experimental factor could not be ruled out. A further reported finding was that TCR beta sequences accurately predicted the HLA-A and HLA-B alleles for most subjects in the first cohort. Because HLA typing was unavailable for some donors at each locus, only the typed subset was used in association tests. Assigning TCR associations to individual alleles was difficult when HLA alleles, especially DR and DQ, strongly co-occurred. A later analysis found that TCR association rates varied across HLA loci, with DRB1 alleles showing the most associated TCRs and HLA-C alleles the fewest. The presence/absence analyses assumed that sequencing depth was roughly uniform across donors, and that assumption may not be true. In vitro tests confirmed that a few of the cytomegalovirus-associated TCR beta chains recognize cytomegalovirus antigens. According to the authors, the approach could potentially be generalized to other disease states and immunological phenotypes. A total of 164 TCR beta chains were listed by the study as associated with cytomegalovirus.

Points on this clone: Its antigen is unknown. Base qualities are not at hand, and no much larger clone is one base apart.

The cohort was made up of approximately 670 healthy bone marrow donors. All cohort members were sampled while nominally healthy, although unrecorded immune exposures were likely present. The donor tested CMV seropositive, placing the donor among the 289 seropositive members of the cohort. Every donor gave a peripheral blood sample, and the peripheral blood mononuclear cells from that sample were used for TCR beta sequencing. Genomic DNA extraction from the blood cell samples was performed with the Qiagen DNeasy Blood Extraction Kit. The library was generated by the immunoSEQ multiplex PCR assay. A mixture of 60 forward primers for TCR Vbeta segments and 13 reverse primers for TCR Jbeta segments was used in the multiplex PCR. Amplification of the CDR3 region of rearranged TCR beta genes was performed with a multiplex PCR assay on genomic DNA. Amplified TCR beta libraries were sequenced as 87-base-pair reads on the Illumina HiSeq System. Under the source paper's analysis protocol: In a later analysis, about 80 million unique TCR beta chains were counted across the roughly 670 repertoires, and roughly 10 million of these chains were shared by at least two donors. To remove PCR and sequencing errors, raw reads were error-corrected and collapsed into unique sequences using a nearest-neighbor algorithm that merged closely related sequences. V, D and J gene segments were assigned by aligning CDR3 sequences to IMGT reference sequences. For a sequence to be retained, a match of at least six nucleotides was required to both a V gene segment and a J gene segment. Rearrangements were classified as productive when the CDR3 lacked stop codons and remained in frame with V and J, and all other rearrangements were classified as non-productive. Following IMGT convention, CDR3 was defined as the stretch from the second conserved V-encoded cysteine to the conserved J-encoded phenylalanine. In an earlier analysis of 587 of the donors, sequences lacking an unambiguous match to a single V gene segment were excluded. In an earlier analysis of several hundred of the donors, V segments were called functional above 56.7% productive rearrangements and were called segregating when the between-donor standard deviation exceeded 5%. To diagnose cytomegalovirus status from the catalog of TCR beta chain sequences, a statistical classification framework was built. In a later analysis, V and J genes were assigned by comparing TCR nucleotide sequences against IMGT/GENE-DB human TR gene sequences. In a later analysis, CDR3 sequences and most-parsimonious VDJ recombination scenarios were assigned using the TCRdist pipeline. In a later analysis, each TCR beta chain was defined by its CDR3 amino acid sequence together with its V-gene family, and reads without a unique V-gene family were excluded. To address suspected cross-contamination and a sequencing artifact, a later analysis removed around 590 highly shared, low-generation-probability nucleotide sequences. In a later analysis, a clonal expansion index was calculated for each public chain from normalized within-repertoire ranks of inferred template counts. Generation probabilities in a later analysis came from a VDJ recombination model fitted to out-of-frame rearrangements, and those results were checked against IGoR. Hypergeometric tests were used in a later analysis to score TCR-TCR, TCR-HLA and TCR-CMV co-occurrence, with a repertoire-size bias correction applied to the TCR pairs. To estimate false discovery rates, a later analysis permuted the HLA or CMV assignments 20 times. A later analysis grouped co-occurring TCRs with DBSCAN, adding TCRdist sequence similarity when clustering within HLA-allele-positive subsets. Repertoires with fewer than 30,000 or more than 120,000 public chains were left out of co-occurrence clustering, as were five repertoires with anomalous nucleotide sharing. This is the immuneACCESS table as TCRdb keeps it, with only in-frame sequences that have V and J called. A part of the clones is gone; compared with another copy, unresolved V genes explain less than half, and the rest is unexplained. The V and J calls and the clone size are those of that table, but D and trimming were determined from the DNA. The sample contains under 200,000 clones, just under 80% of them found a single time. Jointly, the top ten make up 2.5% to 3.5% of the sample.

Sequencing was performed on PBMCs. The TCR was taken from a woman between 45 and 60 years old in good health and CMV-seropositive.

The CDR3 has the sequence CASGPGGGSDTEAFF. Here is the DNA: TGTGCCAGCGGGCCAGGGGGCGGATCGGACACTGAAGCTTTCTTT. This chain joins TRBV9 to TRBJ1-1; TRBD1 matches 8 bases in the middle. Compared with germline, V lacks 7 bases and J lacks 3 bases; bases without a gene match: 11. The CDR3 runs 15 amino acids, cysteine and phenylalanine included. This entry keeps only the CDR3 DNA: 45 bases, framed from base 1. CDR1 SGDLS and CDR2 YYNGEE are derived from the germline V gene.